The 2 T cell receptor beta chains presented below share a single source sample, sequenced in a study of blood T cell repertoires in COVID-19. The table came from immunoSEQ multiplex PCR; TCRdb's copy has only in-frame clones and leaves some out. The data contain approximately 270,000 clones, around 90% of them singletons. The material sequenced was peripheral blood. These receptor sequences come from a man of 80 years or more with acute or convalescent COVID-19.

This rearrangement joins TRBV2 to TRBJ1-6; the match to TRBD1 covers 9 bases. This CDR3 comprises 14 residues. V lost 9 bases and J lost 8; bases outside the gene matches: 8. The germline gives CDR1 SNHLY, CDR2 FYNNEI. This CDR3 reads CASEPGQGYSPLHF. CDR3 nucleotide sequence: TGTGCCAGTGAACCGGGACAGGGTTATTCACCCCTCCACTTT.

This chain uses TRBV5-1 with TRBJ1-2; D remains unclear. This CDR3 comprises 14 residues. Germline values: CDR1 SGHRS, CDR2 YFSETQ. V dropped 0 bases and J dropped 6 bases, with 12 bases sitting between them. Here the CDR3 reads CASSLVPASNGYTF. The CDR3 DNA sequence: TGCGCCAGCAGCTTGGTCCCCGCATCTAATGGCTACACCTTC.